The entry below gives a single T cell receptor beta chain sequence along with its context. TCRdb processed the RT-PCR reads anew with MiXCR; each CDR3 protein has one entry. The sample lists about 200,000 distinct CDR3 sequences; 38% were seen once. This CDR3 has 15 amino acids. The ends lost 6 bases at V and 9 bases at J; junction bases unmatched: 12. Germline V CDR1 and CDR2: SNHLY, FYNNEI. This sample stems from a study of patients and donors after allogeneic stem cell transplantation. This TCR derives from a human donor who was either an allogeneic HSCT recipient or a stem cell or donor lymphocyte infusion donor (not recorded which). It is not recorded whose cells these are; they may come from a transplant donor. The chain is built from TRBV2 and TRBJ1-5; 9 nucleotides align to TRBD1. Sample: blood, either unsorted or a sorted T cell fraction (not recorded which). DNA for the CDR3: TGTGCCAGCAGCGCTCCGGGACAGGGCACGGGGCCCCAGCATTTT. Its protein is CASSAPGQGTGPQHF.